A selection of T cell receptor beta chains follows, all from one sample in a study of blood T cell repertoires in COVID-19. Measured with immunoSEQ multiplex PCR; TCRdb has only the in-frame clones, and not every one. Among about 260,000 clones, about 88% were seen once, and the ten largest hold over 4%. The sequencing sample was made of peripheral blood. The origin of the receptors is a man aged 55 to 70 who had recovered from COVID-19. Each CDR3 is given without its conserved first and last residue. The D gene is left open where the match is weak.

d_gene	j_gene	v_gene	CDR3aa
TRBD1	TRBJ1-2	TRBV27	ASSYRDSYGYT
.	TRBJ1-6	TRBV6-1	ASSDARTPRGSPLH
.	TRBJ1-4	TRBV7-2	ASSLIPGHLF
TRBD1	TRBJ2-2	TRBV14	ASSPPDRRYTGELF
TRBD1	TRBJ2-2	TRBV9	ASSAPPGTGGTKNTGELF
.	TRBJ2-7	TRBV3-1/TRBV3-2	ASSPGNARVYEQY
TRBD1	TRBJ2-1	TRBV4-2	ASSHGDRQGGDPQF
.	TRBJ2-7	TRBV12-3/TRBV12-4	ASSFRGSEQY
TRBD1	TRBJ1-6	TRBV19	ASSIDRGSPLH
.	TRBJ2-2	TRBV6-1	ASSEGWPTGELF
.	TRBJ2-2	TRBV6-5	ASRRDLRTGELF
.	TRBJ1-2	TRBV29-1	STGQGANYGYT
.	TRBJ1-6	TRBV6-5	ATRGPGENNSPLH
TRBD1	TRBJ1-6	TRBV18	ASSQTGTDNSPLH
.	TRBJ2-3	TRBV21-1	ASGLGAGRADTQY
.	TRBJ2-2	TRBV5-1	ASSLLADTGELF
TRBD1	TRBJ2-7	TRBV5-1	ASSASGTGAYEQY
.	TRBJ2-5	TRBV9	ASSAGGETQY
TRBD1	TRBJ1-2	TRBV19	ASKGVGGGHGYT
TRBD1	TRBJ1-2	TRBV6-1	ASSDRQGDYGYT
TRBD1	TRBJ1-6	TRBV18	ASSRDRENSPLH
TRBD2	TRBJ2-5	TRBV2	ASAWTSGGPRETQY
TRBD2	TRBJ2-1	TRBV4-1	ASSQDAQRGTNEQF
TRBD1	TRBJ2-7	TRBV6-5	ASSTGTGARSRY
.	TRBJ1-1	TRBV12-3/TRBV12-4	ASSRTVNEAF
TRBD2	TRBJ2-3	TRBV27	ASSPSLAGALTDTQY
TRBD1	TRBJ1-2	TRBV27	ASSPTGGPGGYT
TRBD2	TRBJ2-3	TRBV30	AWLFSGGPSTDTQY
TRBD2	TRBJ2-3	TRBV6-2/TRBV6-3	ASSSPVLAGNSRSDTQY
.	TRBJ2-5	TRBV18	ASSPPGQPGETQY
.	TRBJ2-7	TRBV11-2	ASSFRGLTGEQY
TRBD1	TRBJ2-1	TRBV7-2	ASSLVQGAYEQF
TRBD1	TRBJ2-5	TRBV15	ATSRGTGQASQETQY
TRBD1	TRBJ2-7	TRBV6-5	ASSYLPGGYSYEQY
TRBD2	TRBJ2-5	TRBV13	ASSFAAGGETQY
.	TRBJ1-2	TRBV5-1	ASSTSGTNLVRT
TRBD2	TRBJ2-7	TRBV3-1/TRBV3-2	ASSPTSGGPMEQY